The 22 T cell receptor beta chains reported below all come from one sample, sequenced in a study of shared clonotypes between healthy human individuals. Only CD45RO-negative cells positively selected for CCR7 counted as naive CD8 cells, so terminally differentiated effector memory CD45RA+ cells were excluded. Profiled with immunoSEQ multiplex PCR; TCRdb holds only in-frame clones, not every one. This table holds around 600,000 clones, 85% to 95% found once. The sequenced material came from naive CD8+ T cells sorted from blood. All receptors come from a woman in her 30s in good health.

V and J are TRBV6-5 and TRBJ1-1; D gene unclear. The CDR3 runs 13 residues. CDR1 and CDR2 (germline): MNHEY, SVGAGI. The ends were cut back, 2 bases at V and 2 bases at J, with 6 bases in the middle. Written as DNA, the CDR3 is TGTGCCAGCAGTTACGAACTAAACACTGAAGCTTTCTTT. Amino acids: CASSYELNTEAFF.

This rearrangement joins TRBV9 to TRBJ1-1; D gene ambiguous. Per germline, CDR1 SGDLS and CDR2 YYNGEE. CDR3 length: 14 residues. Trimming removed 6 bases at V and 2 bases at J, with 14 bases between. The CDR3 spells CASNVEGRNTEAFF. CDR3 nucleotides: TGTGCCAGCAACGTCGAAGGGCGTAACACTGAAGCTTTCTTT.

This rearrangement joins TRBV27 to TRBJ1-1; D unresolved. Trimming stripped 9 bases from V and 3 bases from J, with 8 bases between. Germline CDR1 and CDR2: MNHEY and SMNVEV (reference sequence). CDR3 length equals 11 residues. The CDR3 coding sequence is TGTGCCAGTGACAACGACACTGAAGCTTTCTTT. This encodes CASDNDTEAFF.

The genes are TRBV5-1 and TRBJ1-1; TRBD1 might be the D (5 bases). The CDR3 length is 17 residues. Germline V gene lookup returns CDR1 SGHRS and CDR2 YFSETQ. Between the trimmed V and J ends, which lost 2 bases and 1 base, there was a span of 18 bases. CDR3 nucleotide sequence: TGCGCCAGCAGCTTTGGGGGTAATAGAGGGAGGAACACTGAAGCTTTCTTT. Its protein product is CASSFGGNRGRNTEAFF.

V is TRBV5-1 and J is TRBJ2-1; D is unresolved. The ends were cut back, 0 bases at V and 8 bases at J, with 12 bases in the middle. This CDR3 region has 14 residues. Per germline, CDR1 SGHRS and CDR2 YFSETQ. The CDR3 loop is CASSLASDVDEQFF. CDR3 DNA: TGCGCCAGCAGCTTGGCCAGCGACGTCGATGAGCAGTTCTTC.

Turning to this clone: In the same sample, other DNA sequences code for this CDR3. The chain carries TRBV19 and TRBJ2-3; tentatively, D is TRBD2 (6 bases). With 3 bases removed from V and 5 bases from J, the gap between germline ends came to 6 bases. This CDR3 is 12 amino acids long. The germline V gene encodes CDR1 LNHDA and CDR2 SQIVND (reference sequence). As DNA, the CDR3 is TGTGCCAGTAGTATCGGGGGAGATACGCAGTATTTT. Protein sequence: CASSIGGDTQYF.

J is TRBJ2-3 and V is TRBV6-1, with D unresolved. The V gene lost 3 bases and the J gene lost 0 bases, with 13 bases spanning the gap. CDR1 and CDR2 from the germline V gene are MNHNS and SASEGT. The CDR3 has 16 residues. The CDR3 sequence is CASSDRWSTSTDTQYF. The CDR3, as DNA: TGTGCCAGCAGTGATCGTTGGAGTACTAGCACAGATACGCAGTATTTT.

This sequence joins TRBV30 and TRBJ1-1; D unclear. Deletions cut 3 bases from V and 2 bases from J, with 7 bases between. This CDR3 is 12 amino acids long. Germline V gene sequence: CDR1 GTSNPN, CDR2 SVGIG (reference sequence). The CDR3 DNA follows: TGTGCCTGGAGCAGCAGTAACACTGAAGCTTTCTTT. Its protein is CAWSSSNTEAFF.

The chain has TRBV27 and TRBJ2-1; 8 bases are a match to TRBD2. The V gene's germline CDR1 is MNHEY and CDR2 SMNVEV (reference sequence). The CDR3 contains 16 residues. The J segment lost 7 bases and the V segment lost 0 bases, leaving 8 bases of the junction unmatched. The CDR3 is CASSLSSGTRLNEQFF. CDR3 in DNA: TGTGCCAGCAGTTTATCATCCGGGACTAGGCTAAATGAGCAGTTCTTC.

This clone was observed a single time. This chain connects TRBV6-5 to TRBJ1-1; no definite D call. The CDR3 spans 15 residues. V was trimmed by 2 bases and J by 0 bases, leaving 10 bases between them. Germline lookup yields CDR1 MNHEY and CDR2 SVGAGI. Written as DNA, the CDR3 is TGTGCCAGCAGTTACGGTACGGGAATGAACACTGAAGCTTTCTTT. Amino acid sequence: CASSYGTGMNTEAFF.

A remark on this clone: Its ends do not fully match the called genes, so a read error is possible. The chain is built from TRBV19 and TRBJ2-3, with TRBD2 matching over 7 bases. The CDR3 runs 16 residues. Germline V gene lookup returns CDR1 LNHDA and CDR2 SQIVND (reference sequence). The CDR3 sequence: CASRIGTSESTDTQYF. The CDR3 nucleotides read TGTGCCAGTAGAATAGGAACTAGCGAATCCACAGATACGCAGTATTTT.

This sequence joins TRBV4-2 and TRBJ2-2, with 8 positions matching TRBD2. After removal of 0 bases from V and 5 bases from J, the junction contained 5 bases not matched to a gene. CDR3 length equals 16 residues. Germline CDR1 LGHNA, CDR2 YNFKEQ. CDR3: CASSQDPGGYTGELFF. In DNA, the CDR3 is TGTGCCAGCAGCCAAGATCCGGGAGGGTATACCGGGGAGCTGTTTTTT.

J is TRBJ2-3 and V is TRBV4-2; D unclear. The CDR3 has 13 amino acids. V shed 1 base and J shed 2 bases, with 4 bases lying between them. Germline loops: CDR1 LGHNA, CDR2 YNFKEQ. CDR3 sequence: CASSQVTTDTQYF. CDR3 nucleotide sequence: TGTGCCAGCAGCCAAGTGACCACAGATACGCAGTATTTT.

This chain uses TRBV6-1 with TRBJ1-2, with 8 bases fitting TRBD1. Germline values: CDR1 MNHNS, CDR2 SASEGT. Unmatched junction bases numbered 4, after V lost 11 bases and J lost 5 bases. The CDR3 runs 11 residues. DNA of the CDR3: TGTGCCGGGACAGGTAGATATGGCTACACCTTC. Protein: CAGTGRYGYTF.

The rearrangement uses TRBV27 and TRBJ2-1, with D perhaps TRBD2 (5 bases). The CDR3 is 13 amino acids. The germline V gene encodes CDR1 MNHEY and CDR2 SMNVEV (reference sequence). V gave up 5 bases and J gave up 9 bases, with 14 bases separating them. CDR3: CASSPGGRGEQFF. CDR3 sequence (DNA): TGTGCCAGCAGTCCCGGAGGCCGGGGTGAGCAGTTCTTC.

The rearrangement joins TRBV12-5 to TRBJ1-1, with D uncertain. Trimming removed 4 bases from V and 1 base from J, with 7 bases in between. CDR3 length equals 13 residues. Germline V gene data show CDR1 as LGHNT and CDR2 as FRNRAP. This CDR3 is CASGYGPNTEAFF. DNA for the CDR3: TGTGCTAGTGGTTACGGCCCGAACACTGAAGCTTTCTTT.

V usage is TRBV29-1 and J usage is TRBJ2-7, with unresolved D. This CDR3 has 11 residues. V lost 7 bases, J lost 5 bases, and 12 bases lay in between. CDR1 is SQVTM, CDR2 ANQGSEA, per germline. CDR3 in DNA: TGCAGCGCGGGCCTAGAGGACGAGCAGTACTTC. Its translation: CSAGLEDEQYF.

This sequence joins TRBV27 and TRBJ2-1, with a possible D match to TRBD1 (6 bases). Germline CDR1 MNHEY, CDR2 SMNVEV (reference sequence). The CDR3 covers 16 residues. Trimming shortened V by 2 bases and J by 6 bases, and 17 bases separated the two germline ends. The CDR3 sequence is CASSLGTQGRGNEQFF. DNA for the CDR3: TGTGCCAGCAGTTTAGGAACACAGGGACGGGGCAATGAGCAGTTCTTC.

The chain couples TRBV28 to TRBJ2-3; 7 bases are shared with TRBD2. The trim removed 3 bases at V and 2 bases at J, leaving 8 bases unmatched. Germline values: CDR1 MDHEN, CDR2 SYDVKM. CDR3 length: 16 amino acids. CDR3 DNA sequence: TGTGCCAGCAGTTTCCGGCTAGCGGACAACACAGATACGCAGTATTTT. Its protein product is CASSFRLADNTDTQYF.

CDR3 in amino acids: CASSLVQTAPNTEAFF. The CDR3 DNA reads TGTGCCAGCAGCTTAGTTCAGACAGCACCTAACACTGAAGCTTTCTTT. This sequence joins TRBV7-9 and TRBJ1-1, with D tentatively TRBD1 (5 bases). This CDR3 has 16 amino acids. Per the germline V gene, CDR1 is SEHNR and CDR2 is FQNEAQ (reference sequence). Trimming pared 1 base from V and 2 bases from J, leaving 14 bases between.

The rearrangement joins TRBV7-9 to TRBJ2-4, with a possible D match to TRBD1 (5 bases). The CDR3 covers 13 residues. V lost 6 bases and J lost 5, with 11 bases in between. Germline loops: CDR1 SEHNR, CDR2 FQNEAQ (reference sequence). The CDR3 protein is CASSLPRENIQYF. The DNA of the CDR3 is TGTGCCAGCAGTTTACCCAGGGAAAACATTCAGTACTTC.

In this sample, this clone turned up once. This chain uses TRBV7-6 with TRBJ2-5; D may be TRBD2 (5 bases). This CDR3 is 15 amino acids long. The germline V and J ends were trimmed by 5 bases and 0 bases, with 13 bases remaining between them. Germline CDR1 SGHVS, CDR2 FNYEAQ. CDR3 loop: CASSQSGSYQETQYF. In DNA, the CDR3 is TGTGCCAGCAGCCAAAGCGGAAGTTACCAAGAGACCCAGTACTTC.